The 5 T cell receptor beta chains presented below share a single source sample, sequenced in a study of T cell changes during pregnancy in multiple sclerosis. Sequenced by immunoSEQ multiplex PCR; TCRdb stores in-frame clones only, minus some. The data contain nearly 50,000 clones, 90% to 95% of them singletons. Sequenced material: CD4+ T cells from peripheral blood mononuclear cells, taken in the first trimester of pregnancy. These receptors were obtained from a female donor with multiple sclerosis, enrolled in a pregnancy study.

The gene calls are TRBV27 and TRBJ1-2; D perhaps matches TRBD1 (6 bases). The CDR3 is 16 residues long. Germline assignment: CDR1 MNHEY and CDR2 SMNVEV (reference sequence). V lost 5 bases and J lost 2, with 18 bases in between. In nucleotides, the CDR3 is TGTGCCAGCAGTCCCTCCCCCCGGACAGAAAACTATGGCTACACCTTC. This encodes CASSPSPRTENYGYTF.

The J gene is TRBJ2-7, the V gene TRBV19, with D possibly being TRBD1 (5 bases). Germline-derived CDR1 and CDR2 are LNHDA and SQIVND (reference sequence). The V gene lost 4 bases and the J gene lost 3 bases, with 16 bases spanning the gap. This CDR3 contains 15 residues. The CDR3 protein is CASSTRGTIGYEQYF. As DNA, the CDR3 is TGTGCCAGTAGTACTAGGGGTACTATTGGCTACGAGCAGTACTTC.

The chain links TRBV19 to TRBJ1-5; the D is unclear. V dropped 6 bases and J dropped 7 bases, with 13 bases sitting between them. The CDR3 sequence is 13 residues long. The V gene's germline CDR1 is LNHDA and CDR2 SQIVND (reference sequence). The CDR3 DNA sequence: TGTGCCAGTAGCCCCCAGCCGGGACAGCCCCAGCATTTT. Its protein product is CASSPQPGQPQHF.

CDR3 bases: TGTGCCAGCAGCTTAGGCCCTTCGGGTGCTGGAAACACCATATATTTT. It specifies CASSLGPSGAGNTIYF. This sequence joins TRBV13 and TRBJ1-3; D is undetermined. Trimming took off 0 bases at V and 2 bases at J, with 11 bases between the two ends. Germline V gene sequence: CDR1 PRHDT, CDR2 FYEKMQ (reference sequence). The CDR3 has 16 amino acids. Complete variable domain (other parts from reference TRBV13 and TRBJ1-3): AAGVIQSPRHLIKEKRETATLKCYPIPRHDTVYWYQQGPGQDPQFLISFYEKMQSDKGSIPDRFSAQQFSDYHSELNMSSLELGDSALYFCASSLGPSGAGNTIYFGEGSWLTVV.

The chain couples TRBV6-5 to TRBJ2-7; 7 bases fit TRBD1. With V trimmed by 6 bases and J by 1 base, 6 bases remained unmatched. This CDR3 is 14 amino acids long. Germline V gene lookup returns CDR1 MNHEY and CDR2 SVGAGI. The DNA of the CDR3 is TGTGCCAGCAGCCGACAGGGTGGGTCCTACGAGCAGTACTTC. Its translation: CASSRQGGSYEQYF.